These 11 T cell receptor beta chains were sequenced from one sample in a study of beta chain features in type 1 diabetes. General study findings and limits: Significant though moderate, a shortening of TCRB CDR3s appeared in all four CD4+ subsets of Type 1 diabetes patients.

No antigens are known for them. Investigators reverse transcribed all isolated RNA, so they sequenced expressed TCRB transcripts. Sequencing used immunoSEQ multiplex PCR; TCRdb keeps in-frame clones, though not all of them. Here the sample spans 250,000 to 350,000 clones, 13% to 15% being singletons. The material sequenced was naive CD4+ T cells from blood. Receptor source: a man between 25 and 39 years old with type 1 diabetes.

This clone was counted between two and nine times. The chain combines TRBV7-9 with TRBJ1-1; a possible D gene is TRBD1 (6 bases). Per germline, CDR1 SEHNR and CDR2 FQNEAQ (reference sequence). The length of the CDR3 is 15 residues. V was trimmed by 5 bases and J by 0 bases, leaving 13 bases between them. CDR3 sequence: CASSPWTDLNTEAFF. The CDR3 DNA follows: TGTGCCAGCAGCCCCTGGACAGACCTGAACACTGAAGCTTTCTTT. Looking up the rest from reference TRBV7-9 and TRBJ1-1 gives the full variable domain: DTGVSQNPRHKITKRGQNVTFRCDPISEHNRLYWYRQTLGQGPEFLTYFQNEAQLEKSRLLSDRFSAERPKGSFSTLEIQRTEQGDSAMYLCASSPWTDLNTEAFFGQGTRLTVV.

This clone was seen more than once but under ten times. The rearrangement links TRBV5-6 to TRBJ2-7, with D perhaps matching TRBD2 (5 bases). The CDR3 spans 12 residues. V was pared by 1 base and J by 6 bases, with 8 bases between. Germline V lookup: CDR1 SGHDT, CDR2 YYEEEE. The CDR3 nucleotides are TGTGCCAGCAGCTTGACGAGCGGCGAGCAGTACTTC. Protein product: CASSLTSGEQYF.

The V call is TRBV9, the J call TRBJ2-2; 7 nucleotides match TRBD1. The CDR3 has 14 amino acids. Germline lookup yields CDR1 SGDLS and CDR2 YYNGEE. Trimming at V came to 6 bases and at J to 2 bases, leaving 4 bases not matched to a gene. The CDR3 spells CASNGQVNTGELFF. As DNA, the CDR3 is TGTGCCAGCAACGGACAGGTTAACACCGGGGAGCTGTTTTTT.

Only a few counts were recorded for this clone. Written as DNA, the CDR3 is TGTGCCAGCAGAGTGGACAAATCCTACGAGCAGTACTTC. This encodes CASRVDKSYEQYF. The genes are TRBV28 and TRBJ2-7; D is possibly TRBD1 (5 bases). Trimming removed 6 bases at V and 1 base at J, with 10 bases between. This CDR3 has 13 residues. The germline gives CDR1 MDHEN, CDR2 SYDVKM.

The genes are TRBV7-6 and TRBJ1-3; tentatively, D is TRBD1 (6 bases). The CDR3 runs to 16 residues. Trimming removed 1 base from V and 1 base from J, with 11 bases in between. The germline CDR1 and CDR2 sequences are SGHVS and FNYEAQ. The DNA for the CDR3 is TGTGCCAGCAGCTTAGTTTGGGGGCGATCTGGAAACACCATATATTTT. As protein: CASSLVWGRSGNTIYF.

The sample holds a few counts of this clone. This chain uses TRBV6-1 with TRBJ2-6; D not certain. Looked up from germline, CDR1 is MNHNS and CDR2 is SASEGT. CDR3 size: 14 residues. V was pared by 11 bases and J by 0 bases, with 11 bases between. CDR3 nucleotide sequence: TGTGCCGCCCTTCACAGCTCTGGGGCCAACGTCCTGACTTTC. Protein sequence: CAALHSSGANVLTF.

This chain links TRBV27 with TRBJ2-7; 12 bases are a match to TRBD2. The CDR3 has 16 amino acids. Germline CDR1 MNHEY, CDR2 SMNVEV (reference sequence). Trimming took 2 bases from V and 4 from J; bases not matched to a gene: 6. Here the CDR3 reads CASSLDSTSGSYEQYF. In nucleotides, the CDR3 is TGTGCCAGCAGTTTAGACTCGACTAGCGGGAGTTACGAGCAGTACTTC.

The rearrangement links TRBV6-1 to TRBJ1-2; possible D gene TRBD1, 6 bases. The germline V gene encodes CDR1 MNHNS and CDR2 SASEGT. The V end lost 11 bases, the J end lost 6 bases, and 22 bases lay between the germline ends. The CDR3 loop spans 14 amino acids. CDR3 residues: CACERYQGRDGYTF. CDR3 nucleotide sequence: TGTGCCTGCGAACGTTACCAGGGGCGGGATGGCTACACCTTC.

This clone was recorded a few times. The rearrangement links TRBV7-2 to TRBJ1-2; the D is unclear. With 5 bases removed from V and 4 bases from J, the gap between germline ends came to 11 bases. The CDR3 has 13 amino acids. Per germline, CDR1 SGHTA and CDR2 FQGNSA. The chain's CDR3 is CASSPEQVYGYTF. The CDR3 nucleotides read TGTGCCAGCAGCCCCGAACAAGTCTATGGCTACACCTTC.

V gene TRBV13 combines with J gene TRBJ1-4, with a weak D call TRBD1 (6 bases). Per germline, CDR1 PRHDT and CDR2 FYEKMQ (reference sequence). This CDR3 spans 14 amino acids. V lost 3 bases, J lost 5 bases, and 10 bases lay in between. Here the CDR3 DNA reads TGTGCCAGCAGCTTTGGCACAGGGAATGAAAAACTGTTTTTT. This codes for CASSFGTGNEKLFF. Using reference TRBV13 and TRBJ1-4 for the parts outside the CDR3, the full variable domain is AAGVIQSPRHLIKEKRETATLKCYPIPRHDTVYWYQQGPGQDPQFLISFYEKMQSDKGSIPDRFSAQQFSDYHSELNMSSLELGDSALYFCASSFGTGNEKLFFGSGTQLSVL.

The chain joins TRBV28 to TRBJ2-1; no reliable D call. The V gene's germline CDR1 is MDHEN and CDR2 SYDVKM. Trimming removed 7 bases from V and 10 bases from J, with 17 bases in between. The CDR3 is 13 amino acids. Here the CDR3 DNA reads TGTGCCAGCACTCTGGCCCCGCAGTTCGAGCAGTTCTTC. It yields the protein CASTLAPQFEQFF.